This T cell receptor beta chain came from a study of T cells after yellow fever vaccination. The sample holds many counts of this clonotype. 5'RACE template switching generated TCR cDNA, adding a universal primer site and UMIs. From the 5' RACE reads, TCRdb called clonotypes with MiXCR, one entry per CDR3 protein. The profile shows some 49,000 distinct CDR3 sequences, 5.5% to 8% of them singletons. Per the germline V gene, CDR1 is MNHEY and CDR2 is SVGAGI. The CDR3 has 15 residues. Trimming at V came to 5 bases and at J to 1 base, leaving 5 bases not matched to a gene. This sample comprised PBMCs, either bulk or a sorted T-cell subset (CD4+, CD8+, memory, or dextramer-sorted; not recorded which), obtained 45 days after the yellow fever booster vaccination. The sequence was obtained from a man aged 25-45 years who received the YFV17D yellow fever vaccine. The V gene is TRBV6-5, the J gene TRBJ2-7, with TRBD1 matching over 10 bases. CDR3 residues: CASSRDRGLSYEQYF. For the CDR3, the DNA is TGTGCCAGCAGTCGGGACAGGGGTCTTTCCTACGAGCAGTACTTC.